This T cell receptor beta chain was captured in a study of regulatory T cells in long-lasting Graves disease. About the study: Those Graves' patients who were newly diagnosed had been on antithyroid drugs under 3 months.

Study results and caveats: Patients with persistent disease shared 2,500 or so public clonotypes, outpacing the roughly 1,000 shared by new patients.

Researchers made TCR beta libraries by using iRepertoire HTBI primers and running Arm-PCR on CDR3 regions. Study processing details: Identification of gene segments yielded 60 to 80 TRBV and about 14 TRBJ across samples. TCRdb analysed the multiplex PCR reads with MiXCR anew, one entry per CDR3 protein. TCRdb, not the authors, supplied the V and J calls. The sample yields around 400,000 distinct CDR3 sequences, about 14% seen once. Time point noted: newly diagnosed GD, antithyroid drugs for less than 3 months. Isolated PBMC RNA provided the starting material for the TCR library. The patients were drawn from one endocrinology department in Xi'an, China. This clonotype was picked up many times. Its matching antigen is unknown. The clonotype was recovered from a female donor with Graves disease. The specimen comprised peripheral blood mononuclear cells (PBMCs), sampled at new diagnosis, from a patient treated with antithyroid drugs.

CDR3 residues: CASSDQGANTGELFF. CDR3 nucleotides: TGTGCCAGCAGTGATCAGGGTGCGAACACCGGGGAGCTGTTTTTT. J is TRBJ2-2 and V is TRBV2, with a tentative D call TRBD1 (5 bases). Germline assignment: CDR1 SNHLY and CDR2 FYNNEI. This CDR3 is 15 amino acids long. Deletions cut 3 bases from V and 0 bases from J, with 8 bases between.